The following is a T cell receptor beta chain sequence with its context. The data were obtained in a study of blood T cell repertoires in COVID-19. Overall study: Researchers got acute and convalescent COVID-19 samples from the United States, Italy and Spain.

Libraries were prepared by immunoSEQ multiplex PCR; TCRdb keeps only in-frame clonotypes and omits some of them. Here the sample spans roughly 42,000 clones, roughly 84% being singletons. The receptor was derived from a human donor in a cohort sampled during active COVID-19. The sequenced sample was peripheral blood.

The chain's CDR3 is CASADRGVYNSPLHF. The CDR3 nucleotides are TGTGCCAGCGCTGACAGGGGGGTCTATAATTCACCCCTCCACTTT. The rearrangement uses TRBV27 and TRBJ1-6; 9 nucleotides line up with TRBD1. This CDR3 is built from 15 residues. The V segment lost 8 bases and the J segment 3 bases; nucleotides outside the gene matches: 5. Germline CDR1 and CDR2: MNHEY and SMNVEV (reference sequence).